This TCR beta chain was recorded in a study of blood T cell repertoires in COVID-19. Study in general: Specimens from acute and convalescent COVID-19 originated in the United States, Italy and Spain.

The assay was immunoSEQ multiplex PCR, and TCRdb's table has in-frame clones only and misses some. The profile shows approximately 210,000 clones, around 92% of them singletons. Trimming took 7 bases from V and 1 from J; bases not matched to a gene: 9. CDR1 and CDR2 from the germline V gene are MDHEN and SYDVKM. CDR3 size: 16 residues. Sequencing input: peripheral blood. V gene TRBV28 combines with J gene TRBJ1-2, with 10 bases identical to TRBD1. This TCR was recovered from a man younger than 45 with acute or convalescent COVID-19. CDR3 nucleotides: TGTGCCAGCAACTCGGACAGGGGGGCGAATAACTATGGCTACACCTTC. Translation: CASNSDRGANNYGYTF.